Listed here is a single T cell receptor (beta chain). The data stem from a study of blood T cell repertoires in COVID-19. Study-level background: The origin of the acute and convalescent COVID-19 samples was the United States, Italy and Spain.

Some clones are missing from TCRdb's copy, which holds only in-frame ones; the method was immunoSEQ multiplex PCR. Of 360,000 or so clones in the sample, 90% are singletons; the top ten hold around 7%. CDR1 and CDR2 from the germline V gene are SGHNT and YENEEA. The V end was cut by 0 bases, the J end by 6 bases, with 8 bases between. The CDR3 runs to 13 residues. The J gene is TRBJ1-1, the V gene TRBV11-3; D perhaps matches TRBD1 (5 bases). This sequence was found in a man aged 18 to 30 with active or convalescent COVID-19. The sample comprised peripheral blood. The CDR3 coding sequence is TGTGCCAGCAGCTTAGACTCGACAGCTGAAGCTTTCTTT. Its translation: CASSLDSTAEAFF. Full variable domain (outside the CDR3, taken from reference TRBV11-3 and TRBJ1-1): EAGVVQSPRYKIIEKKQPVAFWCNPISGHNTLYWYLQNLGQGPELLIRYENEEAVDDSQLPKDRFSAERLKGVDSTLKIQPAELGDSAVYLCASSLDSTAEAFFGQGTRLTVV.